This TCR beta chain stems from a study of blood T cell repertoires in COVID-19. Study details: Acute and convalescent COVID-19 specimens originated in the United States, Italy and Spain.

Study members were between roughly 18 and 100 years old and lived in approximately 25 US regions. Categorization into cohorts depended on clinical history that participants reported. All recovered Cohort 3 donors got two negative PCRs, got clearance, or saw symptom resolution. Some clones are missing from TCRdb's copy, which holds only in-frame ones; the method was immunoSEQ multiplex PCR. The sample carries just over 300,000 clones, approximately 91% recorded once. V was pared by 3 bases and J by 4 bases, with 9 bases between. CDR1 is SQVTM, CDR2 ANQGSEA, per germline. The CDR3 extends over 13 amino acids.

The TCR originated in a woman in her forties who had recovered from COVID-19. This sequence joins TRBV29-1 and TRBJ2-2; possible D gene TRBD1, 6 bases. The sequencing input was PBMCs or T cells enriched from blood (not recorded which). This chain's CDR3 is CSVEQDSTGELFF. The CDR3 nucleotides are TGCAGCGTTGAGCAGGACAGCACCGGGGAGCTGTTTTTT.